Below, one T cell receptor beta chain is given with its context. This sample was taken from a study of blood T cell repertoires in COVID-19. Overall study: Sources were T cells, B-cell-depleted T cells, or PBMCs; the material itself was cDNA or gDNA.

The CDR3 is 16 residues long. The V end was cut by 7 bases, the J end by 7 bases, with 23 bases between. Germline CDR1 MDHEN, CDR2 SYDVKM. The repertoire was sequenced with immunoSEQ multiplex PCR; TCRdb's copy has only in-frame clones and lacks some. The sample holds around 180,000 clones, more than 75% seen once. The source of this sequence is a person aged 70 to 85 with COVID-19, enrolled during active disease. This chain uses TRBV28 with TRBJ1-5; the D gene is possibly TRBD1 (6 bases). The sequenced sample was peripheral blood. CDR3 in amino acids: CASTSSRRGAGQPQHF. The CDR3 bases are TGTGCCAGCACCTCCTCGAGGCGGGGGGCAGGGCAGCCCCAGCATTTT.